A selection of T cell receptor beta chains follows, all from one sample in a study of T cells in Graves' hyperthyroidism and ophthalmopathy. One entry per CDR3 protein, called by TCRdb with MiXCR from the multiplex PCR reads. The sample contains under 400,000 distinct CDR3 sequences, 15% to 18% of which appear only once. The sample taken for sequencing was blood. Receptors were obtained from a woman aged 18 to 35 with Graves' hyperthyroidism that later progressed to Graves' ophthalmopathy. Both conserved end residues are trimmed from each CDR3.

TRBJ1-4	TRBV5-1	ASSAGAGGGGEKLF
TRBJ2-3	TRBV24-1	ATSGATTGGSTDTQY
TRBJ2-3	TRBV18	ASSPLATSGSPDTQY
TRBJ2-3	TRBV27	ASSLAGDTDTQY
TRBJ2-1	TRBV12-5	ASGFHRTSGSGGRNEQF
TRBJ2-1	TRBV20-1	SASGSHDNEQF
TRBJ2-7	TRBV28	ASSFGERSYEQY
TRBJ2-7	TRBV11-2	ASTSGDGGYVVQY
TRBJ2-5	TRBV28	ASSSLGTWLEY
TRBJ2-1	TRBV29-1	SVAGIYEQF
TRBJ2-7	TRBV19	ASSTHRARSYEQY
TRBJ2-2	TRBV6-5	ASSYSTGAGTGELF
TRBJ2-7	TRBV10-3	ASRGAGGYEQY
TRBJ2-3	TRBV6-1	ASSERWTSGPRDTQY
TRBJ1-2	TRBV10-1	ASSELPYTRIFSYGYT
TRBJ2-1	TRBV6-2/TRBV6-3	ASRSGSLPGEQF
TRBJ2-7	TRBV6-1	ASSPPGRAYEQY
TRBJ1-5	TRBV10-2	ASSVAQLGQPQH
TRBJ2-2	TRBV28	ASSLAGELF
TRBJ2-3	TRBV6-1	ASSRFRDRVEDTQY
TRBJ1-2	TRBV20-1	SAAIRAGYT
TRBJ2-7	TRBV15	ATSRGDISYEQY
TRBJ1-1	TRBV18	ASSPQSGANTEAF
TRBJ2-3	TRBV9	ASSRTSVHTDTQY
TRBJ1-2	TRBV20-1	SASRGGLGYGYT
TRBJ2-1	TRBV7-6	ASSLGDGYSYNEQF
TRBJ1-5	TRBV28	ASSAGQDLLGNQPQH
TRBJ2-3	TRBV29-1	SVTGGGSTDTQY
TRBJ2-1	TRBV27	ASRSGQGGTDEQF
TRBJ1-6	TRBV18	ASSPPTPSPLH
TRBJ2-2	TRBV3-1	ASSQTDLTGELF
TRBJ2-4	TRBV6-2/TRBV6-3	ASGVGKNIQY
TRBJ2-1	TRBV4-1	ASSQLPRALVAGGHNEQF
TRBJ1-5	TRBV28	ASSLFAGTEHDSNQPQH
TRBJ1-5	TRBV9	ASSVAGGSNQPQH
TRBJ2-7	TRBV19	ASSIGTAYEQY
TRBJ1-6	TRBV5-5	ASSLPSYRDNSPLH
TRBJ2-5	TRBV20-1	SANPPGVTQY
TRBJ2-2	TRBV28	ATQGGNTGELF
TRBJ2-1	TRBV6-1	ASSPQGGVNEQF
TRBJ2-7	TRBV15	ATSRAPGEQY
TRBJ2-3	TRBV2	ASSELGLAGSYTDTQY
TRBJ2-7	TRBV5-1	ASSLTSSGPSYEQY
TRBJ2-7	TRBV28	ASRPRGLAGSYEQY
TRBJ2-7	TRBV4-3	ASSERVLDEQY
TRBJ2-3	TRBV28	ANSLSDSTDTQY
TRBJ1-1	TRBV18	ASSRTQQGGNTEAF
TRBJ2-5	TRBV28	ASSYITGTGGGETQY
TRBJ2-6	TRBV3-1	ASSLDNSGANVLT
TRBJ2-3	TRBV3-1	ASSQVSGRTVETDTQY
TRBJ2-1	TRBV15	ATSNRLPNYNEQF
TRBJ2-3	TRBV5-1	ASTTGGTRDTDTQY
TRBJ1-6	TRBV16	ASSPLTGADSPLH
TRBJ1-1	TRBV6-6	ASSYQGFVNTEAF
TRBJ2-3	TRBV5-6	ASSFSGRTDTQY
TRBJ1-6	TRBV3-1	ASSQVRVNSPLH
TRBJ2-5	TRBV7-9	ASSWLLAGEGLETQY
TRBJ2-7	TRBV20-1	SARSGSSYEQY
TRBJ1-1	TRBV20-1	SASLRRGTGYRNTEAF